Sequencing of this T cell receptor (beta chain) was carried out in a study of blood T cells in healthy people across ages. A sample-barcoded 5' primer and a J-beta primer mix were used in a second PCR of roughly 6 to 11 cycles. TCRdb fed the 5' RACE reads into MiXCR, producing one record per CDR3 protein. Of some 1.4 million distinct CDR3 sequences in the sample, roughly 40% were seen once. Germline V CDR1 and CDR2: SEHNR, FQNEAQ (reference sequence). The CDR3 covers 13 residues. Trimming left V 2 bases short and J 8 bases short, with 9 bases between. They isolated at least 7 million PBMCs from each sample.

The specimen sequenced was blood. The chain is built from TRBV7-9 and TRBJ1-4; the D gene is possibly TRBD1 (5 bases). This TCR was recovered from a woman aged 18-30 years in good health. This chain's CDR3 is CASSLMEGEKLFF. CDR3 bases: TGTGCCAGCAGCTTAATGGAGGGGGAAAAACTGTTTTTT.